This section outlines one T cell receptor (beta chain) sequence together with its context. The sample comes from a study of PD-L1 blockade in urothelial cancer. The V gene lost 3 bases and the J gene lost 2 bases, with 7 bases spanning the gap. The CDR3 length is 13 residues. Germline-derived CDR1 and CDR2 are ENHRY and SYGVKD. Measured with immunoSEQ multiplex PCR; TCRdb has only the in-frame clones, and not every one. The data show some 51,000 clones, approximately 83% seen once. This TCR was sampled from a man aged 60-69 years with urothelial cancer. The sample in question was PBMCs, obtained around atezolizumab (anti-PD-L1) treatment. The chain carries TRBV10-3 and TRBJ2-5; possible D gene TRBD1, 5 bases. The CDR3 region has the DNA TGTGCCATCAGTGAAGCAGGGCAAGAGACCCAGTACTTC. Translated, it gives CAISEAGQETQYF.